This entry lists 12 T cell receptor beta chains sequenced from one sample in a study of technical replicates of blood from a few donors (dated by TCRdb to 2015 to 2018). Library construction relied on the immunoSEQ multiplex PCR assay. TCRdb stores this immuneACCESS table with in-frame sequences only. Part of the clones is absent; in the studies checked, under half of the shortfall reflects unresolved V genes, and no reason is known for the rest. The sample data list more than 75,000 clones, and 65% to 90% of these were observed just once. The biggest ten clones account for roughly 4.9% of the sample. Material: PBMCs. Source of these receptors: a human donor in good health. Some clones in this sample may be carry-over from other donors' samples.

This chain uses TRBV5-1 with TRBJ2-3; D is uncertain. Germline lookup yields CDR1 SGHRS and CDR2 YFSETQ. Between the trimmed V and J ends, which lost 0 bases and 6 bases, there was a span of 8 bases. The CDR3 has 13 amino acids. The CDR3 sequence is CASSLAPRDTQYF. The CDR3 nucleotides are TGCGCCAGCAGCTTGGCCCCCAGGGATACGCAGTATTTT.

V is TRBV6-1 and J is TRBJ2-5; 7 nucleotides match TRBD1. Trimming at V came to 4 bases and at J to 5 bases, leaving 10 bases not matched to a gene. Looked up from germline, CDR1 is MNHNS and CDR2 is SASEGT. This CDR3 contains 15 residues. CDR3 DNA: TGTGCCAGCAGTGGCGAGGGGGCAATAGGGGAGACCCAGTACTTC. Translation gives CASSGEGAIGETQYF.

V and J are TRBV30 and TRBJ2-3, with 7 bases that match TRBD1. Germline loops: CDR1 GTSNPN, CDR2 SVGIG (reference sequence). The CDR3 is made up of 16 amino acids. The ends lost 0 bases at V and 2 bases at J; junction bases unmatched: 8. This CDR3 reads CAWSVWAGGSTDTQYF. The CDR3 DNA is TGTGCCTGGAGTGTATGGGCAGGGGGATCCACAGATACGCAGTATTTT.

The rearrangement joins TRBV6-5 to TRBJ2-7; 7 bases are a match to TRBD1. Trimming cost V 7 bases and J 8 bases; bases outside gene matches: 11. Germline V lookup: CDR1 MNHEY, CDR2 SVGAGI. This CDR3 is 13 amino acids long. CDR3 loop: CASTSGTALQQYF. Written as DNA, the CDR3 is TGTGCCAGCACCTCCGGGACAGCCTTGCAGCAGTACTTC.

The chain employs TRBV27 and TRBJ2-7; unclear D gene. Germline assignment: CDR1 MNHEY and CDR2 SMNVEV (reference sequence). The CDR3 consists of 13 residues. Trimming stripped 3 bases from V and 3 bases from J, with 9 bases between. The CDR3: CASSLGRYYEQYF. For the CDR3, the DNA is TGTGCCAGCAGTTTGGGCCGATACTACGAGCAGTACTTC.

The CDR3, as DNA: TGTGCCAGCAGCTTACCCTGGACTAGCGGGTTATACAATGAGCAGTTCTTC. Translated: CASSLPWTSGLYNEQFF. V and J are TRBV11-2 and TRBJ2-1, with 11 bases identical to TRBD2. This CDR3 has 17 residues. Germline loops: CDR1 SGHAT, CDR2 FQNNGV. The J segment lost 4 bases and the V segment lost 2 bases, leaving 7 bases of the junction unmatched.

The rearrangement joins TRBV2 to TRBJ2-7, with TRBD2 as a possible D gene (6 bases). The germline V gene encodes CDR1 SNHLY and CDR2 FYNNEI. Trimming removed 1 base from V and 4 bases from J, with 23 bases in between. The CDR3 length is 18 residues. For the CDR3, the DNA is TGTGCCAGCAGTGAAGGGGTATCATTTCGGGATCGGGGGTACGAGCAGTACTTC. It codes for CASSEGVSFRDRGYEQYF.

This chain joins TRBV7-9 and TRBJ2-6; D perhaps matches TRBD1 (6 bases). V dropped 5 bases and J dropped 1 base, with 18 bases sitting between them. The CDR3 length is 18 residues. Germline CDR1 is SEHNR and CDR2 is FQNEAQ (reference sequence). CDR3: CASSTSRGLRSGANVLTF. The CDR3 DNA sequence: TGTGCCAGCAGCACATCCAGGGGTCTAAGGTCTGGGGCCAACGTCCTGACTTTC. The complete variable domain, with remaining parts taken from reference TRBV7-9 and TRBJ2-6, reads DTGVSQNPRHKITKRGQNVTFRCDPISEHNRLYWYRQTLGQGPEFLTYFQNEAQLEKSRLLSDRFSAERPKGSFSTLEIQRTEQGDSAMYLCASSTSRGLRSGANVLTFGAGSRLTVL.

This clone has more than one count but fewer than ten. The V and J genes are TRBV5-1 and TRBJ1-6; 9 bases are a match to TRBD1. V lost 4 bases and J lost 13; bases outside the gene matches: 12. The germline CDR1 and CDR2 sequences are SGHRS and YFSETQ. The CDR3 sequence is 15 residues long. The CDR3: CASSEAGTGLKPLHF. The CDR3 DNA follows: TGCGCCAGCAGCGAGGCCGGGACAGGGTTGAAGCCCCTCCACTTT.

The chain uses TRBV5-1 and TRBJ1-2, with a tentative D call TRBD1 (5 bases). Trimming stripped 7 bases from V and 3 bases from J, with 34 bases between. Germline V gene data show CDR1 as SGHRS and CDR2 as YFSETQ. The CDR3 runs to 20 residues. The CDR3 coding sequence is TGCGCCAGCTTTAACCGAAACTCAGGACCCAAGGGGAAGCGCGACTATGGCTACACCTTC. Translation: CASFNRNSGPKGKRDYGYTF.

The sample holds a few counts of this clone. This chain uses TRBV10-3 with TRBJ1-1, with a tentative D call TRBD1 (5 bases). The CDR3 has 13 amino acids. Trimming removed 4 bases at V and 6 bases at J, with 12 bases between. The germline gives CDR1 ENHRY, CDR2 SYGVKD. This CDR3 is CAISGNRIPEAFF. CDR3 coding DNA: TGTGCCATCAGTGGGAACAGGATCCCTGAAGCTTTCTTT.

CDR3 region: CASSLGSWTGWLAEAFF. Written as DNA, the CDR3 is TGCGCCAGCAGCTTGGGGTCCTGGACAGGTTGGTTAGCTGAAGCTTTCTTT. V gene TRBV5-1 combines with J gene TRBJ1-1, with TRBD1 identical over 7 bases. The length of the CDR3 is 17 residues. V trimming: 0 bases; J trimming: 6 bases; junction bases outside the gene matches: 14. Germline values: CDR1 SGHRS, CDR2 YFSETQ.